The rows below give T cell receptor beta chains drawn from one sample of a study of T cells in Graves' hyperthyroidism and ophthalmopathy. In TCRdb, the multiplex PCR reads were re-called with MiXCR into one record per CDR3 protein. Here the sample spans approximately 510,000 distinct CDR3 sequences, less than 25% being singletons. Sequenced sample: blood. The receptor set was obtained from a man aged 18 to 29 with Graves' hyperthyroidism. CDR3s include the opening cysteine and the closing phenylalanine or tryptophan. D genes are given only for firm matches. Clone sizes are given selectively: once, few, many, or a class where the clone is expanded.

>many|TRBJ2-7|TRBV27|TRBD1
CASSFAGGAYEQYF
TGTGCCAGCAGTTTCGCAGGGGGAGCCTACGAGCAGTACTTC
>.|TRBJ2-5|TRBV7-8|TRBD1
CASSALQGPETQYF
TGTGCCAGTAGTGCGCTACAGGGGCCGGAGACCCAGTACTTC
>many|TRBJ1-2|TRBV24-1|TRBD1
CATSDRTGYGYTF
TGTGCCACCAGTGATCGGACAGGATATGGCTACACCTTC
>many|TRBJ2-7|TRBV27|.
CASSLSRGPHYEQYF
TGTGCCAGCAGTTTATCGCGGGGACCCCACTACGAGCAGTACTTC
>.|TRBJ1-1|TRBV6-2/TRBV6-3|.
CASSYRQGRHNTEAFF
TGTGCCAGCAGTTACCGGCAGGGACGGCACAACACTGAAGCTTTCTTT
>few|TRBJ1-3|TRBV6-5|.
CASVGRSPGNTIYF
TGTGCCAGCGTTGGCCGCTCGCCTGGAAACACCATATATTTT
>many|TRBJ2-7|TRBV28|.
CASSPPGVRGSYEQYF
TGTGCCAGCAGTCCCCCCGGGGTCAGGGGATCCTACGAGCAGTACTTC
>many|TRBJ2-2|TRBV7-2|.
CASSLGGYTGELFF
TGTGCCAGCAGCTTAGGAGGGTACACCGGGGAGCTGTTTTTT
>few|TRBJ2-5|TRBV29-1|TRBD1
CSVGDRGYGGETQYF
TGCAGCGTTGGGGACAGGGGGTATGGTGGAGAGACCCAGTACTTC
>many|TRBJ2-7|TRBV12-3/TRBV12-4|.
CASSSSGFHEQYF
TGTGCCAGCAGTTCATCAGGTTTCCACGAGCAGTACTTC